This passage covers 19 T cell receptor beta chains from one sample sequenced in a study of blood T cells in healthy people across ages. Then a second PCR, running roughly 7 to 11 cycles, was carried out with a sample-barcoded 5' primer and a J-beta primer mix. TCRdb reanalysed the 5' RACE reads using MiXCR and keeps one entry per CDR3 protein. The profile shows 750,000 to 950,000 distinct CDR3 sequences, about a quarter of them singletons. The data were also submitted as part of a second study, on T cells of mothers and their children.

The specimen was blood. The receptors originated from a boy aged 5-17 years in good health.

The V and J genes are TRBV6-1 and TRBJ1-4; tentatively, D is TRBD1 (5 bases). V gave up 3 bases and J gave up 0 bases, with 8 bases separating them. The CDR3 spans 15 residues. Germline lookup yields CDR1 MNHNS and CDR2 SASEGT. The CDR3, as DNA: TGTGCCAGCAGTGAGTGGGGGTCAACTAATGAAAAACTGTTTTTT. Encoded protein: CASSEWGSTNEKLFF.

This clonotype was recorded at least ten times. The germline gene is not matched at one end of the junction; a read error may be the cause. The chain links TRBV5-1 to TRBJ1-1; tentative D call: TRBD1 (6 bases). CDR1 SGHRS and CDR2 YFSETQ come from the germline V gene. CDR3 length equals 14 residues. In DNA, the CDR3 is TGTGCCAGCAGTTTAAGGGGGGGTGACACTGAAGCTTTCTTT. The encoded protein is CASSLRGGDTEAFF.

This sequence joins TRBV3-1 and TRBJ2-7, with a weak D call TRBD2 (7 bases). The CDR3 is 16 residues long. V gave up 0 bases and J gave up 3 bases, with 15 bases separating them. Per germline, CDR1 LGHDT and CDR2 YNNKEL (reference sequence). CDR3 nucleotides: TGTGCCAGCAGCCAAGAACCTCGGGGGGCGCACTACGAGCAGTACTTC. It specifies CASSQEPRGAHYEQYF.

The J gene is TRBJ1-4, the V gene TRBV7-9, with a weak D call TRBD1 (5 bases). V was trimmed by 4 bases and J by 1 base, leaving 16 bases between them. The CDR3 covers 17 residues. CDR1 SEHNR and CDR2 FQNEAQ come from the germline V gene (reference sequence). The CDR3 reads CASSSSDGGRTNEKLFF. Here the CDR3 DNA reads TGTGCCAGCAGCTCCAGCGATGGGGGGAGAACTAATGAAAAACTGTTTTTT.

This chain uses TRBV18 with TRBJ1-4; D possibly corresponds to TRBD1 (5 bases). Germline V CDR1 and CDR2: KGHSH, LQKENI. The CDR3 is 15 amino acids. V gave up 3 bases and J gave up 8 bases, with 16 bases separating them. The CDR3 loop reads CASSPSGPSSEKLFF. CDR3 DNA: TGTGCCAGCTCACCTTCAGGGCCTTCGTCGGAAAAACTGTTTTTT. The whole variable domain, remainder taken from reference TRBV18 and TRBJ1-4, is NAGVMQNPRHLVRRRGQEARLRCSPMKGHSHVYWYRQLPEEGLKFMVYLQKENIIDESGMPKERFSAEFPKEGPSILRIQQVVRGDSAAYFCASSPSGPSSEKLFFGSGTQLSVL.

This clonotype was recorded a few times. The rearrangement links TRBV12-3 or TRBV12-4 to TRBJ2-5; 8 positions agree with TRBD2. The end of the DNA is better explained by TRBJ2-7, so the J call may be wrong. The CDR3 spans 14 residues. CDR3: CASRTSGNSYEQYF. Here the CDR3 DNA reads TGTGCCAGCAGAACTAGCGGAAACTCCTACGAGCAGTACTTC.

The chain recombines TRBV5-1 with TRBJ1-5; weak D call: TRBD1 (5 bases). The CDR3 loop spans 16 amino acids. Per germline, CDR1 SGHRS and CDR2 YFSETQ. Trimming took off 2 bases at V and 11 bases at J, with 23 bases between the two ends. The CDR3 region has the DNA TGCGCCAGCAGCTTTGCCACGGACCCCGGACAATCAGCCCAGCATTTT. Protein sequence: CASSFATDPGQSAQHF. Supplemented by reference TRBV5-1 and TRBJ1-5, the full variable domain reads KAGVTQTPRYLIKTRGQQVTLSCSPISGHRSVSWYQQTPGQGLQFLFEYFSETQRNKGNFPGRFSGRQFSNSRSEMNVSTLELGDSALYLCASSFATDPGQSAQHFGDGTRLSIL.

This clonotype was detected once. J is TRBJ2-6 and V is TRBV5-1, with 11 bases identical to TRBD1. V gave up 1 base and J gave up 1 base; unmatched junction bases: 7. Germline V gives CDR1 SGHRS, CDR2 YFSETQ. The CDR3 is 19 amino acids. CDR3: CASSLNHGTGGSGANVLTF. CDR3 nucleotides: TGCGCCAGCAGCTTGAATCACGGGACAGGGGGATCTGGGGCCAACGTCCTGACTTTC.

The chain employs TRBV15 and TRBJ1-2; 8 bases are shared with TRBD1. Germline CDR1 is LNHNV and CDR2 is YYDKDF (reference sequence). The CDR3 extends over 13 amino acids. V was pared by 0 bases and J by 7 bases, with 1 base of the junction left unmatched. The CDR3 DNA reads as TGTGCCACCAGCAGAGAGGACAGGGCTGGCTACACCTTC. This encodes CATSREDRAGYTF.

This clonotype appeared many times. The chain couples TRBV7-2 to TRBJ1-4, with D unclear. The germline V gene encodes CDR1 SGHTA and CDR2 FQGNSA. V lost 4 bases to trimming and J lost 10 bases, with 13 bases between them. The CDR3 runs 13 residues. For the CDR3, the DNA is TGTGCCAGCAGCTCCAGCGGTGGGAGAAAACTGTTTTTT. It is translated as CASSSSGGRKLFF.

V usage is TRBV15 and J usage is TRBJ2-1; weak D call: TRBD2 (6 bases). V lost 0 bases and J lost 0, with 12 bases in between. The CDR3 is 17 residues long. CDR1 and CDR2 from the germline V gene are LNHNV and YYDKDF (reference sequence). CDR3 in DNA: TGTGCCACCAGCAGAGATGAGGGACTGAGCTCCTACAATGAGCAGTTCTTC. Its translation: CATSRDEGLSSYNEQFF.

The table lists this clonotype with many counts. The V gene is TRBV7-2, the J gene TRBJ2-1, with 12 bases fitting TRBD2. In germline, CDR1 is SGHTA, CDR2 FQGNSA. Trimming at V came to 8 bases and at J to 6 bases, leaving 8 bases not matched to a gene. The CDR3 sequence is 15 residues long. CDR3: CASRHPGLAGNEQFF. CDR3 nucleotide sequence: TGTGCCAGCCGCCATCCGGGACTAGCGGGCAATGAGCAGTTCTTC. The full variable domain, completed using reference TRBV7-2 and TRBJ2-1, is GAGVSQSPSNKVTEKGKDVELRCDPISGHTALYWYRQSLGQGLEFLIYFQGNSAPDKSGLPSDRFSAERTGGSVSTLTIQRTQQEDSAVYLCASRHPGLAGNEQFFGPGTRLTVL.

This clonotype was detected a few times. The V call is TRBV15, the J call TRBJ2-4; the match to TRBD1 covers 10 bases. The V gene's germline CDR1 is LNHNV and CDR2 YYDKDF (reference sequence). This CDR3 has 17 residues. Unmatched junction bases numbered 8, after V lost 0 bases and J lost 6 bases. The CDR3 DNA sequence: TGTGCCACCAGCAGAGAGTGGACAGGGGGTGGATCAAACATTCAGTACTTC. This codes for CATSREWTGGGSNIQYF.

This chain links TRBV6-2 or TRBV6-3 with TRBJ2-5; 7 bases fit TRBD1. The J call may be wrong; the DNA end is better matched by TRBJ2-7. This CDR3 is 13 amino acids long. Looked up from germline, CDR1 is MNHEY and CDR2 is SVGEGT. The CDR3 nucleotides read TGTGCCAGCAGGCTTACAGGGGACGACGAGCAGTACGTC. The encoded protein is CASRLTGDDEQYV.

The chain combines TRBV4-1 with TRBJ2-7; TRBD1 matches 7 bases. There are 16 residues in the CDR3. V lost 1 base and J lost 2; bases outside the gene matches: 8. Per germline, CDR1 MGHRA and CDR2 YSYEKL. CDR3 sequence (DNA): TGCGCCAGCAGCCAAGTCCTCGGGACAGCCCCCTACGAGCAGTACTTC. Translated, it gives CASSQVLGTAPYEQYF.

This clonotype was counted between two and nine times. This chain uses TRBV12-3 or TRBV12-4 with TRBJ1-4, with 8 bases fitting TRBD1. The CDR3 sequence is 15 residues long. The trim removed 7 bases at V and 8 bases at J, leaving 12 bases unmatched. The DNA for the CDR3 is TGTGCCAGCACCTCCCTGGACAGGGTGGGAGAAAAACTGTTTTTT. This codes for CASTSLDRVGEKLFF.

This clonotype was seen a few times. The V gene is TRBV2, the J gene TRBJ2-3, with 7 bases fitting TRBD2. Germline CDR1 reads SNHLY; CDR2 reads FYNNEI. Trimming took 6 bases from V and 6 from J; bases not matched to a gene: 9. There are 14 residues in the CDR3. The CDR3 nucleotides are TGTGCCAGCAGGACCGGGACTACCTTGGATACGCAGTATTTT. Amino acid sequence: CASRTGTTLDTQYF. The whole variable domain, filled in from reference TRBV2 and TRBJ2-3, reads EPEVTQTPSHQVTQMGQEVILRCVPISNHLYFYWYRQILGQKVEFLVSFYNNEISEKSEIFDDQFSVERPDGSNFTLKIRSTKLEDSAMYFCASRTGTTLDTQYFGPGTRLTVL.

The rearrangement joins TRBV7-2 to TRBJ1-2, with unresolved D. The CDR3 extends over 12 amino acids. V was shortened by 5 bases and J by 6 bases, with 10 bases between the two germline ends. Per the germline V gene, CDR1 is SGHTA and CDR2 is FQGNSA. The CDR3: CASSPGVDGYTF. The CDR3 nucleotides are TGTGCCAGCAGCCCCGGGGTGGATGGCTACACCTTC.

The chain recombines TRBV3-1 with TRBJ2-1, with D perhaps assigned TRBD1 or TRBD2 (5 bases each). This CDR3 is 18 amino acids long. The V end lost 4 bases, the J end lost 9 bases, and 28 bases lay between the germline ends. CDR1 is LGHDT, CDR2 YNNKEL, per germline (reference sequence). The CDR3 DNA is TGTGCCAGCAGCCTAGTAACCTCCGGGACCCGCGATTATGGTGAGCAGTTCTTC. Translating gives CASSLVTSGTRDYGEQFF.